This T cell receptor (beta chain) was captured by sequencing in a study of Graves' ophthalmopathy and Graves' hyperthyroidism. Germline V CDR1 and CDR2: KGHDR, SFDVKD. CDR3 length equals 16 residues. V shed 2 bases and J shed 4 bases, with 17 bases lying between them. Amplification of the TCR beta CDR3 regions used RNA transcripts (as template). The library came from an HTBI-primed first-round RT-PCR and a second-round multiplex PCR. In TCRdb, the multiplex PCR reads were re-called with MiXCR into one record per CDR3 protein. In the table there are around 340,000 distinct CDR3 sequences, roughly 17% of which are singletons.

The chain couples TRBV24-1 to TRBJ2-7; maybe TRBD1 (5 bases). The sequenced material came from peripheral blood. The receptor was derived from an adult man with Graves' ophthalmopathy. Written as DNA, the CDR3 is TGTGCCACCAGTGATTCCCGACAGCCGCCGGGTTACGAGCAGTACTTC. It codes for CATSDSRQPPGYEQYF.